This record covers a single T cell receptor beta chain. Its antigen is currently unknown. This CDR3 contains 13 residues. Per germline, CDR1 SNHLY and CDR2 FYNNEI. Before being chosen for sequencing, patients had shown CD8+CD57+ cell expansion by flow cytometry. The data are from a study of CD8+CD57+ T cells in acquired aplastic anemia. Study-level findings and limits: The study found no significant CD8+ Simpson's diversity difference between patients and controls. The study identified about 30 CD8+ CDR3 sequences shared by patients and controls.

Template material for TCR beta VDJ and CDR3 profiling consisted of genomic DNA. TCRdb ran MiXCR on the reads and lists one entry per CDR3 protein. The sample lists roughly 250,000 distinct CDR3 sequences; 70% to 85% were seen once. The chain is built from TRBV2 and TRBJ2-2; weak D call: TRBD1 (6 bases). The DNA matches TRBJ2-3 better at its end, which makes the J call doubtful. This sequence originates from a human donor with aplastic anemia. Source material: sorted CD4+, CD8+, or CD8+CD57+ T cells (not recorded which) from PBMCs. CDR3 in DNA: TGTGCCACCGGGGCCGGGGACACAGGTAAGCAGTATTTT. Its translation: CATGAGDTGKQYF.